The 8 T cell receptor beta chains listed next were all sequenced from one sample in a study of T cell repertoires in cytomegalovirus infection. Antigens of these TCRs are unknown. One entry per CDR3 protein, called by TCRdb with MiXCR from the reads. The profile shows over 45,000 distinct CDR3 sequences, under 20% of them singletons. The sample consisted of CD8+ T cells from cultured PBMCs, taken from culture after CMV antigen stimulation. These receptors were obtained from a human donor in good health (CMV status not recorded). Some clones in this sample may be carry-over from other donors' samples.

This clonotype showed up many times. The V gene is TRBV23-1, the J gene TRBJ1-5; 9 bases line up with TRBD1. TRBV23-1 is reported as an ORF; its role is uncertain. There are 15 residues in the CDR3. Trimming removed 3 bases from V and 7 bases from J; junction bases left unmatched: 7. The CDR3 here is CASSHPGQGGQPQHF. The CDR3 DNA reads TGCGCCAGCAGTCACCCGGGACAGGGAGGACAGCCCCAGCATTTT.

This clonotype has more than one count but fewer than ten. V is TRBV7-9 and J is TRBJ2-2, with a weak D call TRBD2 (5 bases). Germline lookup yields CDR1 SEHNR and CDR2 FQNEAQ (reference sequence). The CDR3 runs 14 residues. Trimming shortened V by 3 bases and J by 4 bases, and 9 bases separated the two germline ends. The CDR3 DNA reads as TGTGCCAGCAGCTTTAGCGAGGCCACCGGGGAGCTGTTTTTT. It codes for CASSFSEATGELFF.

This sequence joins TRBV27 and TRBJ2-1, with D tentatively TRBD2 (5 bases). Germline CDR1 and CDR2: MNHEY and SMNVEV (reference sequence). Between the trimmed V and J ends, which lost 3 bases and 0 bases, there was a span of 9 bases. The CDR3 extends over 15 amino acids. The CDR3 DNA follows: TGTGCCAGCAGTTTGTTGGGGAGCTCCTACAATGAGCAGTTCTTC. It codes for CASSLLGSSYNEQFF.

The CDR3 coding sequence is TGTGCCAGCAGCTTAGCGTCGGGCACTGAAGCTTTCTTT. Its translation is CASSLASGTEAFF. The V and J genes are TRBV7-6 and TRBJ1-1; D call uncertain. Germline V gene lookup returns CDR1 SGHVS and CDR2 FNYEAQ. This CDR3 is 13 amino acids long. V was clipped by 0 bases and J by 4 bases, with 6 bases between them.

In its sample, this clonotype was seen a few times. The rearrangement joins TRBV5-6 to TRBJ2-7; 7 bases are shared with TRBD1. Germline V CDR1 and CDR2: SGHDT, YYEEEE. The CDR3 has 17 amino acids. J lost 0 bases, V lost 3 bases, and 12 bases had no gene match. CDR3 nucleotide sequence: TGTGCCAGCAGCTGGTGCCCGGGACAGTATGCCTCCTACGAGCAGTACTTC. This codes for CASSWCPGQYASYEQYF.

This clonotype was seen a few times. The rearrangement uses TRBV7-9 and TRBJ2-7; D is perhaps TRBD2 (7 bases). The CDR3 consists of 14 residues. Deletions cut 7 bases from V and 4 bases from J, with 17 bases between. The germline V gene has CDR1 SEHNR and CDR2 FQNEAQ (reference sequence). This CDR3 is CASTGGGARYEQYF. CDR3 in DNA: TGTGCCAGCACCGGTGGGGGGGCGCGATACGAGCAGTACTTC.

This clonotype was detected many times. This sequence joins TRBV2 and TRBJ2-1; TRBD2 agrees at 9 bases. Germline CDR1 SNHLY, CDR2 FYNNEI. Trimming cost V 6 bases and J 10 bases; bases outside gene matches: 34. The CDR3 sequence is 22 residues long. In DNA form, the CDR3 reads TGTGCCAGCAGACCCAACCCCACGGGACTAGCATCGGCCTCGATACCCCAACTCGAGCAGTTCTTC. As protein: CASRPNPTGLASASIPQLEQFF.

The V call is TRBV7-9, the J call TRBJ2-7, with 10 bases identical to TRBD1. V dropped 4 bases and J dropped 0; count of bases not matched to a gene: 9. The length of the CDR3 is 17 residues. Per the germline V gene, CDR1 is SEHNR and CDR2 is FQNEAQ (reference sequence). The CDR3 loop is CASSWDRGSTPSYEQYF. The CDR3 DNA sequence: TGTGCCAGCAGCTGGGACAGGGGCTCTACTCCCTCCTACGAGCAGTACTTC.